Below are 29 T cell receptor beta chains sequenced from a single sample in a study of tumor-infiltrating lymphocytes in primary liver carcinoma. RNA was extracted from whole blood without cell sorting, alongside germline DNA. A primer matching the constant region was used to make TCR beta cDNA from 500 to 650 ng of total RNA. Libraries of TCR beta came from three nested multiplex PCR rounds with slightly modified ARM-PCR. With TRBV1-TRBV30 forward primers and a C-beta reverse primer, the first two PCR rounds were run for roughly 10 cycles each. Each CDR3 protein gets one entry after TCRdb re-called the multiplex PCR reads with MiXCR. The data contain about 320,000 distinct CDR3 sequences, more than 55% of them singletons. Source material: peripheral blood. Receptors were obtained from a man aged 40-49 years with primary liver carcinoma and hepatitis B virus infection.

Note on this clonotype: Germline and junction disagree at one end, which may indicate a read error. The chain recombines TRBV6-1 with TRBJ1-2; no clear D gene. This CDR3 is built from 13 residues. Germline values: CDR1 MNHNS, CDR2 SASEGT. CDR3 protein: CASNSQVGYGYTF. The CDR3 coding sequence is TGTGCCAGCAATTCCCAAGTCGGCTATGGTTACACCTTC.

This clonotype was counted between two and nine times. The chain has TRBV5-6 and TRBJ1-1; no reliable D call. Germline V gene sequence: CDR1 SGHDT, CDR2 YYEEEE. This CDR3 has 11 amino acids. With 0 bases removed from V and 7 bases from J, the gap between germline ends came to 4 bases. The CDR3, as DNA: TGTGCCAGCAGCTTGGGTTATGAAGCTTTCTTT. Amino acids: CASSLGYEAFF. Supplemented by reference TRBV5-6 and TRBJ1-1, the full variable domain reads DAGVTQSPTHLIKTRGQQVTLRCSPKSGHDTVSWYQQALGQGPQFIFQYYEEEERQRGNFPDRFSGHQFPNYSSELNVNALLLGDSALYLCASSLGYEAFFGQGTRLTVV.

This clonotype was seen a single time. This may arise from a read error, as a much more abundant clone is one base away. This chain connects TRBV12-3 or TRBV12-4 to TRBJ1-1; D is possibly TRBD1 (5 bases). The CDR3 is 13 residues long. The CDR3 is CASRTGTNTEALF. As DNA, the CDR3 is TGTGCCAGCAGGACCGGGACTAACACTGAAGCTCTCTTT.

The chain uses TRBV10-3 and TRBJ1-5, with 11 bases lining up with TRBD1. Trimming cost V 0 bases and J 6 bases; bases outside gene matches: 4. Germline V lookup: CDR1 ENHRY, CDR2 SYGVKD. The CDR3 covers 16 residues. CDR3 sequence (DNA): TGTGCCATCAGTGAGTCGATGGGACAGGGGGTTCAGCCCCAGCATTTT. Its protein product is CAISESMGQGVQPQHF.

For this clonotype: A junction end diverges from the germline sequence, so it may reflect a read error. The chain combines TRBV11-3 with TRBJ2-3; TRBD1 agrees at 8 bases. CDR3 size: 17 residues. The germline gives CDR1 SGHNT, CDR2 YENEEA. The chain's CDR3 is CASSPRTGRDLTDTQYF. As DNA, the CDR3 is TGTGCCAGCAGCCCCAGGACAGGGAGAGATTTGACAGATACGCAATATTTT.

This clonotype has ten or more counts. The V gene is TRBV6-2 or TRBV6-3, the J gene TRBJ2-3; perhaps TRBD2 as D (6 bases). Trimming stripped 5 bases from V and 2 bases from J, with 11 bases between. Germline V CDR1 and CDR2: MNHEY, SVGEGT. This CDR3 has 14 residues. The CDR3 nucleotides are TGTGCCAGCAGTAACGGGGGTTACACAGATACGCAGTATTTT. It yields the protein CASSNGGYTDTQYF.

This clonotype was observed a handful of times. This sequence may be a read error, since a much larger clone differs from it by one base. This chain uses TRBV14 with TRBJ2-7, with D uncertain. This CDR3 comprises 16 residues. Germline loops: CDR1 SGHDN, CDR2 FVKESK. The CDR3 DNA follows: TGTGCCAGCAGCCAAGGTTCGCAGTCATCCTCCCACGAGCAGTACTTC. The encoded protein is CASSQGSQSSSHEQYF.

For this clonotype: A read error may be the cause here, since a much bigger clone is one base away. This chain links TRBV5-1 with TRBJ2-3; D call uncertain. Germline assignment: CDR1 SGHRS and CDR2 YFSETQ. This CDR3 has 15 residues. The DNA for the CDR3 is TGCGCCAGCAGCTGGCAAGGGAAGAACACAGATATGCAGTATTTT. Translating it yields CASSWQGKNTDMQYF.

This clonotype is a singleton in its sample. This sequence may be a read error, since a much larger clone differs from it by one base. V usage is TRBV6-2 or TRBV6-3 and J usage is TRBJ2-7; no reliable D call. Looked up from germline, CDR1 is MNHEY and CDR2 is SVGEGT. The CDR3 extends over 11 amino acids. CDR3 amino acids: CASKSGYERYF. The CDR3, as DNA: TGTGCCAGCAAAAGTGGTTACGAGCGGTACTTC.

This clonotype came up once. This chain joins TRBV14 and TRBJ1-1, with 9 nucleotides matching TRBD1. The J segment lost 7 bases and the V segment lost 0 bases, leaving 6 bases of the junction unmatched. Germline CDR1 and CDR2: SGHDN and FVKESK. This CDR3 region has 15 residues. CDR3 DNA: TGTGCCAGCAGCCAAGAAGGGACAGGGAGAGTTGAAGCTTTCTTT. Translated: CASSQEGTGRVEAFF.

In its sample, this clonotype was seen a few times. This clone may be a read error of a much larger clone one base away. This chain joins TRBV6-5 and TRBJ2-7, with 11 nucleotides matching TRBD2. The germline gives CDR1 MNHEY, CDR2 SVGAGI. This CDR3 spans 16 amino acids. The CDR3 here is CTSSSFLAGGPGEQYF. CDR3 DNA: TGTACCAGCAGTTCCTTCTTAGCGGGAGGGCCGGGAGAGCAGTACTTC.

This chain connects TRBV30 to TRBJ2-7; 8 positions match TRBD2. The germline V gene has CDR1 GTSNPN and CDR2 SVGIG (reference sequence). V was clipped by 3 bases and J by 3 bases; unmatched bases: 10. This CDR3 contains 15 residues. DNA of the CDR3: TGTGCCTGGAGCGGGGGGGCCACTATGTACTACGAGCAGTACTTC. It yields the protein CAWSGGATMYYEQYF.

This clonotype was recorded a few times. This chain uses TRBV6-1 with TRBJ1-2; unclear D gene. The CDR3 consists of 17 residues. Trimming cost V 6 bases and J 0 bases, with 20 bases left between them. Germline CDR1 and CDR2: MNHNS and SASEGT. CDR3 residues: CASSGRTSKSANYGYTF. The CDR3, as DNA: TGTGCCAGCAGCGGTAGGACTAGCAAATCAGCTAACTATGGCTACACCTTC.

To note about this clonotype: A much bigger clone sits one base away, suggesting this may be a read error. CDR3 amino acids: CVSSSVGYTGELFF. For the CDR3, the DNA is TGTGTCAGCAGTTCTGTGGGTTACACCGGGGAGCTGTTTTTT. The chain employs TRBV6-2 or TRBV6-3 and TRBJ2-2; D gene unclear. The CDR3 sequence is 14 residues long. Germline CDR1 MNHEY, CDR2 SVGEGT.

Regarding this clonotype: A much larger clonotype is one base distant, so this may be a read error. V is TRBV12-3 or TRBV12-4 and J is TRBJ1-1; D is unclear. This CDR3 is 12 amino acids long. DNA of the CDR3: TGTGCCAACAGTTTAGTGACCTCCCCAGCTTTCTTT. Its translation is CANSLVTSPAFF.

On this clonotype itself: Since a much larger clone is just one base distant, this may be a read error. The chain combines TRBV5-6 with TRBJ2-2, with a weak D call TRBD2 (5 bases). CDR3 length: 13 amino acids. Per germline, CDR1 SGHDT and CDR2 YYEEEE. The CDR3: CASSFNGYGELSF. The CDR3 DNA follows: TGTGCCAGCAGCTTTAATGGCTATGGGGAGCTGTCTTTT. Filled out from reference TRBV5-6 and TRBJ2-2, the complete variable domain reads DAGVTQSPTHLIKTRGQQVTLRCSPKSGHDTVSWYQQALGQGPQFIFQYYEEEERQRGNFPDRFSGHQFPNYSSELNVNALLLGDSALYLCASSFNGYGELSFGEGSRLTVL.

This clonotype turned up a few times. The chain has TRBV6-5 and TRBJ2-1; the D gene is possibly TRBD2 (6 bases). The CDR3 loop spans 16 amino acids. The ends were cut back, 5 bases at V and 2 bases at J, with 16 bases in the middle. The germline gives CDR1 MNHEY, CDR2 SVGAGI. The CDR3 loop reads CASSPNPTRAYNEQFF. CDR3 DNA: TGTGCCAGCAGTCCCAATCCGACTAGGGCCTACAATGAGCAGTTCTTC.

This chain uses TRBV4-3 with TRBJ1-2, with D uncertain. This CDR3 is built from 14 residues. Germline CDR1 and CDR2: LGHNA and YSLEER. The ends were cut back, 5 bases at V and 4 bases at J, with 14 bases in the middle. The CDR3: CASSAELEIYGYTF. DNA for the CDR3: TGCGCCAGCAGCGCTGAGTTGGAGATCTATGGCTACACCTTC.

On this clonotype: One end of the junction fails to match germline, which may point to a read error. J is TRBJ2-5 and V is TRBV5-6, with a tentative D call TRBD2 (6 bases). The CDR3 has 19 residues. The V gene's germline CDR1 is SGHDT and CDR2 YYEEEE. For the CDR3, the DNA is TGTGCCAGCAGCGCGACCGGGACTGGACTCCCCCAATTAGCGGAGACCCACTACTTC. Translated, it gives CASSATGTGLPQLAETHYF.

Worth noting for this clonotype: An end of the junction does not agree with germline; a read error may underlie this. The chain has TRBV6-1 and TRBJ2-2, with D tentatively TRBD1 or TRBD2 (5 bases each). The CDR3 has 16 amino acids. Germline-derived CDR1 and CDR2 are MNHNS and SASEGT. CDR3 nucleotides: TGCGCCAGCAGGGCTTTAGTGGGAACCAACACCGGGAAGCTGTTTTTT. Residues: CASRALVGTNTGKLFF.

This chain connects TRBV28 to TRBJ2-3, with D possibly matching TRBD2 (6 bases). This CDR3 contains 13 residues. The germline CDR1 and CDR2 sequences are MDHEN and SYDVKM. Deletions cut 4 bases from V and 10 bases from J, with 15 bases between. CDR3 loop: CASSSGTGESQYF. In DNA form, the CDR3 reads TGTGCCAGCAGTTCCGGGACTGGTGAGTCGCAGTATTTT.

As for this clonotype: A much larger clone lies a single base off, so this may be a read error. The chain joins TRBV6-5 to TRBJ2-3; 11 nucleotides align to TRBD2. This CDR3 spans 17 amino acids. Trimming took 7 bases from V and 1 from J; bases not matched to a gene: 10. CDR1 and CDR2 from the germline V gene are MNHEY and SVGAGI. The CDR3 coding sequence is TGTGCCAGCAAGGCGACTAGCGGGAACCAGGGCACAGATACGCAGTATTTT. The encoded protein is CASKATSGNQGTDTQYF.

The chain carries TRBV11-2 and TRBJ1-1; weak D call: TRBD1 (5 bases). This CDR3 comprises 16 residues. V lost 1 base and J 0 bases, leaving 12 bases between the germline ends. The V gene's germline CDR1 is SGHAT and CDR2 FQNNGV. The chain's CDR3 is CASSLAEGFMNTEAFF. CDR3 sequence (DNA): TGTGCCAGCAGCTTAGCAGAGGGGTTTATGAACACTGAAGCTTTCTTT.

V and J are TRBV5-4 and TRBJ2-1; 11 bases map to TRBD2. The length of the CDR3 is 16 residues. J gave up 2 bases and V 4 bases, and 5 bases lay outside the gene matches. Germline V gene data show CDR1 as SGHNT and CDR2 as YYREEE (reference sequence). Here the CDR3 reads CASSTLAGGPYNEQFF. In nucleotides, the CDR3 is TGTGCCAGCAGCACCTTAGCGGGAGGGCCCTACAATGAGCAGTTCTTC.

CDR3 sequence (DNA): TGTGCCAGCAGCTTAAGGGGGAGTCGTCAAGAGACCCAGTACTTC. This codes for CASSLRGSRQETQYF. The chain is built from TRBV7-2 and TRBJ2-5; D perhaps matches TRBD1 (6 bases). This CDR3 comprises 15 residues. Per the germline V gene, CDR1 is SGHTA and CDR2 is FQGNSA. With 2 bases removed from V and 2 bases from J, the gap between germline ends came to 12 bases.

There are a few counts of this clonotype. The J gene is TRBJ1-1, the V gene TRBV7-9, with D perhaps TRBD1 (5 bases). The germline V and J ends were trimmed by 3 bases and 8 bases, with 7 bases remaining between them. This CDR3 is 11 amino acids long. Germline V gene lookup returns CDR1 SEHNR and CDR2 FQNEAQ (reference sequence). CDR3 DNA: TGTGCCAGCAGCTTGACAGCAGAAGCTTTCTTT. Residues: CASSLTAEAFF.

This clonotype was recorded only once. The rearrangement joins TRBV7-8 to TRBJ2-2; D is perhaps TRBD2 (5 bases). V shed 8 bases and J shed 4 bases, with 14 bases lying between them. CDR1 is SGHVS, CDR2 FQNEAQ, per germline. The CDR3 sequence is 14 residues long. CDR3 sequence reads: CASGTRLPTGELFF. CDR3 nucleotide sequence: TGTGCCAGCGGCACGAGACTACCCACCGGGGAGCTGTTTTTT.

This chain uses TRBV28 with TRBJ2-1; the D gene is possibly TRBD2 (6 bases). The CDR3 runs to 14 residues. Trimming left V 10 bases short and J 3 bases short, with 16 bases between. The germline gives CDR1 MDHEN, CDR2 SYDVKM. The CDR3 DNA is TGTGCCACCGAAGTGGACTACCTCTACAATGAGCAGTTCTTC. Translation gives CATEVDYLYNEQFF. Supplemented by reference TRBV28 and TRBJ2-1, the full variable domain reads DVKVTQSSRYLVKRTGEKVFLECVQDMDHENMFWYRQDPGLGLRLIYFSYDVKMKEKGDIPEGYSVSREKKERFSLILESASTNQTSMYLCATEVDYLYNEQFFGPGTRLTVL.

Of note for this clonotype: In this CDR3 the conserved last residue, phenylalanine or tryptophan, is missing, so a read error is likely. The chain combines TRBV11-1 with TRBJ2-7, with TRBD1 matching 11 bases. Germline V gene data show CDR1 as SGHAT and CDR2 as FQDESV (reference sequence). The V segment lost 6 bases and the J segment 3 bases; nucleotides outside the gene matches: 10. CDR3 length: 16 amino acids. CDR3: CASRLGPGTGGYEQYI. CDR3 DNA: TGTGCCAGCAGATTGGGGCCCGGGACAGGGGGCTACGAGCAGTACATC.